A selection of T cell receptor beta chains follows, all from one sample in a study of T cell clones after liver transplantation. The table came from immunoSEQ multiplex PCR; TCRdb's copy has only in-frame clones and leaves some out. The sample has tens of thousands of clones, about 64% seen once; the top ten hold approximately 15%. Sequenced here: CD4+ T cells from blood, sampled before liver transplant. The receptors shown here come from a human donor who received a liver transplant. The CDR3 runs from the conserved cysteine through the conserved F or W. Each record gives: D gene, J gene, clone size, V gene, CDR3 protein, CDR3 DNA. D genes are given only for firm matches. Not every row has a clone size; where given, it reads once, few, many or a size class.

d_gene: -
j_gene: TRBJ1-4
abundance: -
v_gene: TRBV6-5
CDR3aa: CATQGLGEKLFF
CDR3nt: TGTGCCACCCAGGGGCTAGGGGAAAAACTGTTTTTT

d_gene: TRBD1
j_gene: TRBJ1-6
abundance: -
v_gene: TRBV10-3
CDR3aa: CAISWEGQGSPLHF
CDR3nt: TGTGCCATCAGTTGGGAGGGACAGGGTTCACCCCTCCACTTT

d_gene: -
j_gene: TRBJ1-5
abundance: -
v_gene: TRBV7-9
CDR3aa: CASSRGDQPQHF
CDR3nt: TGTGCCAGCAGCCGGGGGGATCAGCCCCAGCATTTT

d_gene: TRBD1
j_gene: TRBJ2-2
abundance: -
v_gene: TRBV5-1
CDR3aa: CASSNTDRLNTGELFF
CDR3nt: TGCGCCAGCAGCAATACGGACAGGCTGAACACCGGGGAGCTGTTTTTT

d_gene: -
j_gene: TRBJ1-2
abundance: few
v_gene: TRBV14
CDR3aa: CASSQVQGDYGYTF
CDR3nt: TGTGCCAGCAGCCAAGTCCAGGGTGACTATGGCTACACCTTC

d_gene: TRBD2
j_gene: TRBJ2-3
abundance: -
v_gene: TRBV7-8
CDR3aa: CASSPRTSGGLADTQYF
CDR3nt: TGTGCCAGCAGCCCCCGGACTAGCGGGGGTCTCGCAGATACGCAGTATTTT

d_gene: TRBD1
j_gene: TRBJ1-4
abundance: -
v_gene: TRBV6-1
CDR3aa: CASSDGDRDEKLFF
CDR3nt: TGTGCCAGCAGTGATGGGGACAGAGATGAAAAACTGTTTTTT

d_gene: -
j_gene: TRBJ2-1
abundance: -
v_gene: TRBV6-4
CDR3aa: CASSDLTRGRPGRQFF
CDR3nt: TGTGCCAGCAGTGACCTGACAAGGGGCAGGCCCGGGCGCCAGTTCTTC

d_gene: TRBD1
j_gene: TRBJ2-1
abundance: -
v_gene: TRBV19
CDR3aa: CASSTGQGANEQFF
CDR3nt: TGTGCCAGTAGTACGGGACAGGGGGCCAATGAGCAGTTCTTC

d_gene: -
j_gene: TRBJ1-6
abundance: -
v_gene: TRBV10-1
CDR3aa: CASSEGLASPLHF
CDR3nt: TGCGCCAGCAGTGAGGGTTTGGCTTCACCCCTCCACTTT

d_gene: -
j_gene: TRBJ1-2
abundance: many
v_gene: TRBV4-1
CDR3aa: CASSQDQNRGYTF
CDR3nt: TGCGCCAGCAGCCAAGATCAAAACAGGGGCTACACCTTC

d_gene: -
j_gene: TRBJ2-7
abundance: -
v_gene: TRBV7-9
CDR3aa: CASSLSTANAEYF
CDR3nt: TGTGCCAGCAGCCTTTCGACAGCCAACGCGGAGTACTTC

d_gene: TRBD1
j_gene: TRBJ1-1
abundance: once
v_gene: TRBV5-1
CDR3aa: CASSLGVQGANTEAFF
CDR3nt: TGCGCCAGCAGCTTGGGTGTCCAGGGGGCGAACACTGAAGCTTTCTTT

d_gene: -
j_gene: TRBJ2-7
abundance: -
v_gene: TRBV27
CDR3aa: CASSITPRYEQYF
CDR3nt: TGTGCCAGCAGTATCACCCCCCGGTACGAGCAGTACTTC

d_gene: TRBD2
j_gene: TRBJ2-3
abundance: -
v_gene: TRBV19
CDR3aa: CASSPSGGRSDTQYF
CDR3nt: TGTGCCAGTAGTCCTAGCGGGGGCCGGTCAGATACGCAGTATTTT

d_gene: -
j_gene: TRBJ2-7
abundance: -
v_gene: TRBV15
CDR3aa: CATSRDFNTPPGDEQYF
CDR3nt: TGTGCCACCAGCAGAGATTTTAACACTCCTCCAGGGGACGAGCAGTACTTC

d_gene: -
j_gene: TRBJ1-6
abundance: -
v_gene: TRBV6-5
CDR3aa: CASSRSGYSPLHF
CDR3nt: TGTGCCAGCAGTCGCTCAGGTTATTCACCCCTCCACTTT

d_gene: -
j_gene: TRBJ2-7
abundance: -
v_gene: TRBV10-3
CDR3aa: CAISEGQGYEQYF
CDR3nt: TGTGCCATCAGTGAGGGGCAGGGGTACGAGCAGTACTTC

d_gene: -
j_gene: TRBJ2-2
abundance: -
v_gene: TRBV7-9
CDR3aa: CASSLGTLNTGELFF
CDR3nt: TGTGCCAGCAGCTTAGGGACACTCAACACCGGGGAGCTGTTTTTT

d_gene: TRBD1
j_gene: TRBJ1-4
abundance: -
v_gene: TRBV30
CDR3aa: CAWSVEGAGAEKLFF
CDR3nt: TGTGCCTGGAGTGTAGAGGGGGCTGGGGCGGAAAAACTGTTTTTT

d_gene: TRBD2
j_gene: TRBJ2-3
abundance: once
v_gene: TRBV5-4
CDR3aa: CASSFLAGKGDTQYF
CDR3nt: TGTGCCAGCAGCTTTCTAGCGGGGAAAGGAGATACGCAGTATTTT

d_gene: TRBD1
j_gene: TRBJ1-1
abundance: -
v_gene: TRBV7-9
CDR3aa: CASRRDRGMNTEAFF
CDR3nt: TGTGCCAGCCGACGGGACAGGGGAATGAACACTGAAGCTTTCTTT